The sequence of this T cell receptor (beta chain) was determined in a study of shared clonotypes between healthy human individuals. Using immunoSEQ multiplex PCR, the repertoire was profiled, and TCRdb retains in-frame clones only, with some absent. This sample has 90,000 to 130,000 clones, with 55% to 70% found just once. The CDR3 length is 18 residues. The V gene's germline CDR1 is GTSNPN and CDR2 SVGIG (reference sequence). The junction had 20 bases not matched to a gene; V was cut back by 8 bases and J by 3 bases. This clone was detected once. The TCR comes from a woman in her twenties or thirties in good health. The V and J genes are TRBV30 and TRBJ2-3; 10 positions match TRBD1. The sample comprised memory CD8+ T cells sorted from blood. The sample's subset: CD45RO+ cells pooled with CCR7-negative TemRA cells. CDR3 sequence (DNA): TGTGCCCTGCGCATCAAGTACCGGGACAGGGGAAGGACAGATACGCAGTATTTT. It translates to CALRIKYRDRGRTDTQYF.